The clone carrying this TCR beta chain appeared a few times. Its antigen remains unidentified. Sequencing was at survey level. Generated by immunoSEQ multiplex PCR, the TCRdb table keeps only in-frame clones and is missing some. The repertoire includes tens of thousands of clones, more than 80% of them detected once, and approximately 4.4% sits in the top ten. This record belongs to a study of STAT5B mutations in CD4+ large granular lymphocyte leukemia. Findings and limits, study-wide: TRBV06-family usage was enriched in top patient clones (8/27) versus controls (2/35). Patient CD4-sorted repertoires looked more clonal than healthy CD4+ repertoires, even without putative leukemic clones.

Trimming at V came to 5 bases and at J to 6 bases, leaving 16 bases not matched to a gene. The CDR3 is 16 residues long. Germline V gene sequence: CDR1 SGHTA, CDR2 FQGNSA. The receptor was derived from a human donor in good health. The sequenced material came from CD4+ T cells from blood buffy coats. The rearrangement joins TRBV7-2 to TRBJ2-7, with TRBD1 identical over 7 bases. CDR3 bases: TGTGCCAGCAGCCCACGGCAATACTCCGCAGGGGGCGAGCAGTACTTC. It is translated as CASSPRQYSAGGEQYF.